The entry below gives a single TCR beta chain sequence along with its context. Antigen unknown. This sample is part of a study of CXCR3-negative and CXCR3-positive naive CD8 T cells. Study-wide results and caveats: Diversity proved comparably high across both naive subsets and much lower in memory CD8+ cells.

Researchers prepared the TRB cDNA libraries using 5' RACE with UMI labels. TCRdb re-analyzed the 5' RACE reads; it lists each CDR3 protein once, without DNA. The record lists about 130,000 distinct CDR3 sequences, of which the ten most abundant hold about 0.3%. Among CD8+ T cells, naive ones were CD45RO-CCR7+CD27+CD95-. This sequence originates from a human donor in good health. Some clones in this sample may be carry-over from other donors' samples. Sequencing was carried out using naive CXCR3- CD8+ T cells from blood. Subset denoted: CD45RO-CCR7+CD27+CD95- naive CD8+ T cells lacking CXCR3 (TNR3-).

The CDR3: CASSLELGDTEAFF. The chain couples TRBV5-1 to TRBJ1-1; lacking DNA, the TRBD1 call made by TCRdb goes unchecked. From germline, CDR1 is SGHRS and CDR2 YFSETQ. The length of the CDR3 is 14 residues. The whole variable domain, remainder taken from reference TRBV5-1 and TRBJ1-1, is KAGVTQTPRYLIKTRGQQVTLSCSPISGHRSVSWYQQTPGQGLQFLFEYFSETQRNKGNFPGRFSGRQFSNSRSEMNVSTLELGDSALYLCASSLELGDTEAFFGQGTRLTVV.